A single sample gave rise to the 7 T cell receptor beta chains below, sequenced in a study of T-cell reconstitution after alpha-beta-depleted transplantation in children (dated by TCRdb to about 2016). Receptors were amplified or captured by PCR. The instrument given in TCRdb is Illumina HiSeq 2500. TCR libraries were prepared with molecular barcoding, using unique molecular identifiers to normalize TCRbeta repertoire quantification. TCRdb ran its own pipeline on the public reads, namely fastp trimming at Q25 and MiXCR clone calling, and kept in-frame beta chains. For every CDR3 protein sequence, its rows merge into one entry that carries the most common genes and DNA. Here the sample has 220,000 or so distinct CDR3 sequences; 6.5% to 10% occur a single time. The ten most abundant clones make up less than 8% of the sample. Interpreted using the paper, the treatment or condition label stands for: allogeneic hematopoietic cell transplantation with graft depleted of TCRalphabeta T cells and CD19 B cells.

Sequencing used PBMCs, mostly from graft donor cells, obtained 180 days after TCRalphabeta/CD19-depleted stem cell transplant. Every receptor here comes from a male patient younger than 18 who had a stem cell transplant for acute lymphoblastic leukemia, so the T cells may come from the graft donor.

This clonotype appeared a few times. The chain uses TRBV2 and TRBJ2-1; no reliable D call. V was cut by 8 bases and J by 8 bases, with 22 bases left in between. CDR3 length equals 15 residues. From germline, CDR1 is SNHLY and CDR2 FYNNEI. This CDR3 reads CASLFGLGEVYEQFF. The DNA for the CDR3 is TGTGCCAGCCTTTTTGGGCTAGGTGAGGTTTATGAGCAGTTCTTC.

The chain links TRBV27 to TRBJ2-3; 11 bases line up with TRBD2. The length of the CDR3 is 16 residues. Germline V gives CDR1 MNHEY, CDR2 SMNVEV (reference sequence). The junction had 2 bases not matched to a gene; V was cut back by 2 bases and J by 1 base. The CDR3 region has the DNA TGTGCCAGCAGTTTAATACTAGCGGGAGGCACAGATACGCAGTATTTT. Its protein is CASSLILAGGTDTQYF.

The table lists this clonotype with many counts. The chain recombines TRBV11-2 with TRBJ1-4; tentative D call: TRBD1 (6 bases). Trimming stripped 4 bases from V and 8 bases from J, with 17 bases between. Germline V CDR1 and CDR2: SGHAT, FQNNGV. CDR3 length: 15 residues. The CDR3 region has the DNA TGTGCCAGCAGCTCTACCGGGACAAAAGGAGAAAAACTGTTTTTT. Translated: CASSSTGTKGEKLFF. Combining the CDR3 with reference TRBV11-2 and TRBJ1-4 gives the whole variable domain EAGVAQSPRYKIIEKRQSVAFWCNPISGHATLYWYQQILGQGPKLLIQFQNNGVVDDSQLPKDRFSAERLKGVDSTLKIQPAKLEDSAVYLCASSSTGTKGEKLFFGSGTQLSVL.

About this clonotype: One end of the junction does not line up with germline, which may come from a read error. V gene TRBV11-2 combines with J gene TRBJ2-3; D may be TRBD2 (5 bases). Per the germline V gene, CDR1 is SGHAT and CDR2 is FQNNGV. The CDR3 runs to 12 residues. CDR3 coding DNA: TGTCCCAGCAGCTTAGAGGGCGATACGCAGTATTTT. Its translation is CPSSLEGDTQYF. The full variable domain, completed using reference TRBV11-2 and TRBJ2-3, is EAGVAQSPRYKIIEKRQSVAFWCNPISGHATLYWYQQILGQGPKLLIQFQNNGVVDDSQLPKDRFSAERLKGVDSTLKIQPAKLEDSAVYLCPSSLEGDTQYFGPGTRLTVL.

V is TRBV2 and J is TRBJ2-3; tentatively, D is TRBD2 (6 bases). V lost 4 bases, J lost 11 bases, and 16 bases lay in between. The length of the CDR3 is 13 residues. CDR1 SNHLY and CDR2 FYNNEI come from the germline V gene. The CDR3 spells CASSGALEGGQYF. The CDR3 DNA reads TGTGCCAGCAGTGGAGCTCTAGAGGGAGGGCAGTATTTT.

This clonotype was counted at least ten times. The J gene is TRBJ1-1, the V gene TRBV5-1; the D gene is possibly TRBD1 (6 bases). With 4 bases removed from V and 10 bases from J, the gap between germline ends came to 20 bases. Germline V gene sequence: CDR1 SGHRS, CDR2 YFSETQ. The CDR3 spans 14 residues. This CDR3 reads CASSTPDRSLGAFF. The CDR3 DNA reads as TGCGCCAGCAGCACACCCGACAGGTCCCTAGGAGCTTTCTTT. Looking up the rest from reference TRBV5-1 and TRBJ1-1 gives the full variable domain: KAGVTQTPRYLIKTRGQQVTLSCSPISGHRSVSWYQQTPGQGLQFLFEYFSETQRNKGNFPGRFSGRQFSNSRSEMNVSTLELGDSALYLCASSTPDRSLGAFFGQGTRLTVV.

The sample holds many counts of this clonotype. This chain joins TRBV4-2 and TRBJ2-2, with D hard to call. V was shortened by 2 bases and J by 2 bases, with 15 bases between the two germline ends. This CDR3 contains 17 residues. CDR1 and CDR2 (germline): LGHNA, YNFKEQ. CDR3 nucleotides: TGTGCCAGCAGCCAACCTACCGGGCCTAGAAACACCGGGGAGCTGTTTTTT. Protein product: CASSQPTGPRNTGELFF.